What follows are 11 T cell receptor beta chains derived from one specimen sequenced in a study of blood T cell repertoires in COVID-19. Repertoires were generated with immunoSEQ multiplex PCR, while TCRdb's copy carries only in-frame clones and drops some. The sample consists of about 190,000 clones, roughly 83% of them appearing once. Specimen: PBMCs or T cells enriched from blood (not recorded which). The receptors come from a woman in her 30s who had recovered from COVID-19.

The V gene is TRBV18, the J gene TRBJ2-1; 7 nucleotides align to TRBD1. Per the germline V gene, CDR1 is KGHSH and CDR2 is LQKENI. The length of the CDR3 is 12 residues. V trimming: 4 bases; J trimming: 9 bases; junction bases outside the gene matches: 3. The CDR3 nucleotides read TGTGCCAGCTCACGACAGGGACCTGAGCAGTTCTTC. It is translated as CASSRQGPEQFF.

The chain employs TRBV7-2 and TRBJ2-3, with 9 bases identical to TRBD2. The CDR3 is 16 amino acids. Germline V gene sequence: CDR1 SGHTA, CDR2 FQGNSA. V gave up 2 bases and J gave up 5 bases; unmatched junction bases: 8. The CDR3 DNA reads TGTGCCAGCAGCTTATTCCGCGGGGGGGATGTAGATACGCAGTATTTT. Amino acid sequence: CASSLFRGGDVDTQYF.

The CDR3 loop reads CASTQVDRRSTDTQYF. The CDR3 DNA reads TGCGCCAGCACCCAGGTGGACAGGAGGAGCACAGATACGCAGTATTTT. The rearrangement uses TRBV5-1 and TRBJ2-3, with 7 bases identical to TRBD1. The CDR3 is made up of 16 amino acids. Trimming removed 6 bases from V and 0 bases from J; junction bases left unmatched: 10. Looked up from germline, CDR1 is SGHRS and CDR2 is YFSETQ.

In its sample, this clone was seen a few times. The V and J genes are TRBV7-2 and TRBJ2-5; D ambiguous. Trimming left V 5 bases short and J 0 bases short, with 10 bases between. This CDR3 is 14 amino acids long. CDR1 is SGHTA, CDR2 FQGNSA, per germline. CDR3 bases: TGTGCCAGCAGCACGTACTCCCACCAAGAGACCCAGTACTTC. It yields the protein CASSTYSHQETQYF.

The chain is built from TRBV3-1 (or the pseudogene TRBV3-2) and TRBJ1-2, with D perhaps matching TRBD1 (6 bases). The CDR3 is 15 amino acids. CDR1 is LGHDT, CDR2 YNNKEL, per germline (reference sequence). The V and J ends lost 0 bases and 3 bases respectively, with 11 bases between them. The DNA for the CDR3 is TGTGCCAGCAGCCAAGATCTATACAGGGACTATGGCTACACCTTC. Translated: CASSQDLYRDYGYTF.

This chain connects TRBV6-1 to TRBJ1-6; tentatively, D is TRBD1 (6 bases). V shed 3 bases and J shed 7 bases, with 13 bases lying between them. The CDR3 runs to 15 residues. CDR1 and CDR2 from the germline V gene are MNHNS and SASEGT. CDR3 DNA sequence: TGTGCCAGCAGTGAGGGGGCAGCTGGGAATTCACCCCTCCACTTT. It is translated as CASSEGAAGNSPLHF.

This clone was seen more than once but under ten times. The chain has TRBV6-2 or TRBV6-3 and TRBJ2-1; D is perhaps TRBD1 (5 bases). CDR1 is MNHEY, CDR2 SVGEGT, per germline. Between the trimmed V and J ends, which lost 2 bases and 6 bases, there was a span of 11 bases. CDR3 length: 14 residues. The CDR3 DNA reads as TGTGCCAGCAGTTACCAGGGAAGGGGCAATGAGCAGTTCTTC. It codes for CASSYQGRGNEQFF.

CDR3 amino acids: CAGMGLASYNEQFF. The CDR3 DNA sequence: TGTGCCGGAATGGGACTAGCCTCCTACAATGAGCAGTTCTTC. V and J are TRBV7-9 and TRBJ2-1; 9 positions agree with TRBD2. V shed 11 bases and J 0 bases; nucleotides not matched to a gene: 5. The CDR3 runs to 14 residues. CDR1 SEHNR and CDR2 FQNEAQ come from the germline V gene (reference sequence).

The rearrangement links TRBV28 to TRBJ1-2; 8 nucleotides line up with TRBD1. This CDR3 comprises 15 residues. The germline V gene encodes CDR1 MDHEN and CDR2 SYDVKM. Trimming cost V 3 bases and J 6 bases; bases outside gene matches: 9. DNA of the CDR3: TGTGCCAGCAGTTTCAACGGACAGGGCTTAAATGGCTACACCTTC. This encodes CASSFNGQGLNGYTF.

This rearrangement joins TRBV29-1 to TRBJ1-5, with D possibly being TRBD1 (6 bases). Deletions cut 6 bases from V and 6 bases from J, with 15 bases between. Germline V gene data show CDR1 as SQVTM and CDR2 as ANQGSEA. The CDR3 totals 13 residues. CDR3 nucleotides: TGCAGCGTAGAGCAGGGGCCTGGTCAGCCCCAGCATTTT. The encoded protein is CSVEQGPGQPQHF.

The chain carries TRBV18 and TRBJ1-2; D may be TRBD1 (6 bases). V was cut by 4 bases and J by 7 bases, with 25 bases left in between. This CDR3 spans 17 amino acids. Germline V CDR1 and CDR2: KGHSH, LQKENI. The CDR3 sequence is CASSQIHRDIMGFGYTF. The CDR3 DNA sequence: TGTGCCAGCTCACAAATTCACCGGGACATCATGGGCTTTGGCTACACCTTC.